This T cell receptor (beta chain) was identified during a study of cytomegalovirus exposure and HLA in healthy donors. The PCR made use of 60 Vbeta and 13 Jbeta primers. Repertoires were generated with immunoSEQ multiplex PCR, while TCRdb's copy carries only in-frame clones and drops some. This repertoire shows fewer than 200,000 clones, around nine tenths found once; its top ten account for over 0.8%. Sequenced: PBMCs. This TCR derives from a woman aged 30 to 39 in good health and CMV-seronegative.

CDR3 amino acids: CASSHPGGSNQPQHF. In DNA, the CDR3 is TGTGCCAGCAGTCATCCAGGGGGGAGCAATCAGCCCCAGCATTTT. The chain is built from TRBV28 and TRBJ1-5; 7 bases align to TRBD1. J was trimmed by 1 base and V by 5 bases; bases with no gene match: 5. The CDR3 runs to 15 residues. CDR1 and CDR2 from the germline V gene are MDHEN and SYDVKM.